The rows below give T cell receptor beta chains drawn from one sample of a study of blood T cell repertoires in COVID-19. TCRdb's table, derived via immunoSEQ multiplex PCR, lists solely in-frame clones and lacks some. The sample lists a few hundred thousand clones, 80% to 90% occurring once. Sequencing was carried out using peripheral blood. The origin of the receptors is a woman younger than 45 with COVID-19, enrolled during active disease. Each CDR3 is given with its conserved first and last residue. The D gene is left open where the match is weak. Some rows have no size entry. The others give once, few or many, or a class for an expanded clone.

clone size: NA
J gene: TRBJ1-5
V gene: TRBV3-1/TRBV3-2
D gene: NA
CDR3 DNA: TGTGCCAGCAGTAAAGCGGGGATCCAGCCCCAGCATTTT
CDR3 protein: CASSKAGIQPQHF

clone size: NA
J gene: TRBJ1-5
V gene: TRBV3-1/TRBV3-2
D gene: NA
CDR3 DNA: TGTGCCAGCAGCCAAGGAGGATATAGCAATCAGCCCCAGCATTTT
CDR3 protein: CASSQGGYSNQPQHF

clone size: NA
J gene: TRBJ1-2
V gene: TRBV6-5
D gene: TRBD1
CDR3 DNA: TGTGCCAGCAGTTGGGACAGGTTTAACTATGGCTACACCTTC
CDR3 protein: CASSWDRFNYGYTF

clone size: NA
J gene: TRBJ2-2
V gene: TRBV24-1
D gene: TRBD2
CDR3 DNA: TGTGCCACCAGTGACACAAGCGGGGAGAACACCGGGGAGCTGTTTTTT
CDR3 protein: CATSDTSGENTGELFF

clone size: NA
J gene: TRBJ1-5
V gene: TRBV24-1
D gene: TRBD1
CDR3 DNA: TGTGCCACCAGTGCCACAGGGGGTATCAATCAGCCCCAGCATTTT
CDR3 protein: CATSATGGINQPQHF

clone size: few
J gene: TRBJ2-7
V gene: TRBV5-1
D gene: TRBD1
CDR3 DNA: TGCGCCAGCAGCCGTGAACCGGGACAGGGGTACCACGAGCAGTACTTC
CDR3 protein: CASSREPGQGYHEQYF

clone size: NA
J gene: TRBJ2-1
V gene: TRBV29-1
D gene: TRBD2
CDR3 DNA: TGCAGCGTTGAAGGAGTTAGCGGGGGCCTTTTCTCCAATGAGCAGTTCTTC
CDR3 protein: CSVEGVSGGLFSNEQFF

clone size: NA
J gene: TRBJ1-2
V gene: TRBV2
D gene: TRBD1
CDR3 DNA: TGTGCCAGCAGTGATCGTCAGGGGGTTCGTGGCTACACCTTC
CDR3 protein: CASSDRQGVRGYTF

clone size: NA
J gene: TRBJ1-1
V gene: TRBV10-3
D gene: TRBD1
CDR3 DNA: TGTGCCACCCTACAGGGGGCTCTAAACACTGAAGCTTTCTTT
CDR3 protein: CATLQGALNTEAFF

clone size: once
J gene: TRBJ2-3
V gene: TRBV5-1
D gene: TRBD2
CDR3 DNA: TGCGCCAGCAGCTTCGGGGGGGTGAGCACAGATACGCAGTATTTT
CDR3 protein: CASSFGGVSTDTQYF

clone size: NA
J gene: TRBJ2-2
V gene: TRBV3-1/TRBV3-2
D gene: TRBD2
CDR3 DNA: TGTGCCAGCCGGCTAGCGGGAGAGAACACCGGGGAGCTGTTTTTT
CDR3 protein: CASRLAGENTGELFF

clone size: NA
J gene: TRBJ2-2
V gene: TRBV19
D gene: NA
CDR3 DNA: TGTGCCAGTAGCAACAGGGCCAGGACCGGGGAGCTGTTTTTT
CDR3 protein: CASSNRARTGELFF

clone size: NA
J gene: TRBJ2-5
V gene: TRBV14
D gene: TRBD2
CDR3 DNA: TGTGCCAGCAGTTCCAGGATGTCTAGCGGTCAAGAGACCCAGTACTTC
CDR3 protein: CASSSRMSSGQETQYF

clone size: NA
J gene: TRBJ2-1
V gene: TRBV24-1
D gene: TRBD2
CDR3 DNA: TGTGCCACCAGTGATCTAGCGGGAGGGGGCAGTGAGCAGTTCTTC
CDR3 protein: CATSDLAGGGSEQFF

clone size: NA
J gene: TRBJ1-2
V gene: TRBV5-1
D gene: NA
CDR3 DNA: TGCGCCAGCAGCTTGGGGCACTCCTTAGGGGCTAACTATGGCTACACCTTC
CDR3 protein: CASSLGHSLGANYGYTF

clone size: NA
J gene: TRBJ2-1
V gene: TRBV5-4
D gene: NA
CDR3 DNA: TGTGCCAGCAGCACACGGGAGATGGGGACCAATGAGCAGTTCTTC
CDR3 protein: CASSTREMGTNEQFF

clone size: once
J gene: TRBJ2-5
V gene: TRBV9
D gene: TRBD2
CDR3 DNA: TGTGCCAGCAGCGTATTTACTAGCGGGAGGGGAGAGACCCAGTACTTC
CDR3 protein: CASSVFTSGRGETQYF

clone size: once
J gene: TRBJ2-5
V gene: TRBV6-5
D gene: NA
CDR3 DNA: TGTGCCAGCAGTTACTCTCCAGGCAACCAAGAGACCCAGTACTTC
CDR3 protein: CASSYSPGNQETQYF

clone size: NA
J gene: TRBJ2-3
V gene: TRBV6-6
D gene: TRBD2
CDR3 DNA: TGTGCCAGCGGTCGATTAGCGGGGCTCTACACAGATACGCAGTATTTT
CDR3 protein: CASGRLAGLYTDTQYF

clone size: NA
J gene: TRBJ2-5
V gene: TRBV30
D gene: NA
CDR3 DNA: TGTGCCTGGGGAGAAAGCGGCCAAGAGACCCAGTACTTC
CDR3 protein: CAWGESGQETQYF

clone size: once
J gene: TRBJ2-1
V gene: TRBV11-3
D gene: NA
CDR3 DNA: TGTGCCAGCAGCTTAGGCACTGGCAATGAGCAGTTCTTC
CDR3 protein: CASSLGTGNEQFF

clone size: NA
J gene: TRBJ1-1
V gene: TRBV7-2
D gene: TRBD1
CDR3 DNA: TGTGCCAGCAGCGATAGGACAGGGCAGGGCGCTGAAGCTTTCTTT
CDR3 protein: CASSDRTGQGAEAFF

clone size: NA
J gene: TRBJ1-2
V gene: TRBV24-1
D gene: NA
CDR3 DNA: TGTGCCACCAGTGACCACAGGAGTAACTATGGCTACACCTTC
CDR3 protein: CATSDHRSNYGYTF

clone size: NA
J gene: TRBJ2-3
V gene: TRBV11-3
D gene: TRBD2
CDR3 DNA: TGTGCCAGCAGCTTATCCAGCGGGAGTTTGGGGGGGCACACAGATACGCAGTATTTT
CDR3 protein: CASSLSSGSLGGHTDTQYF

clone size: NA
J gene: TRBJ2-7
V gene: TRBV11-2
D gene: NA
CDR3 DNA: TGTGCCAGCAGCTTAGACGTCTGGAGCTCCTACGAGCAGTACTTC
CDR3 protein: CASSLDVWSSYEQYF

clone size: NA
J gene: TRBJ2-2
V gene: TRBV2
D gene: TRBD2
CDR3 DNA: TGTGCCAGCAGTGAAGCACTAGCGGGAGTGGGCGCGAACACCGGGGAGCTGTTTTTT
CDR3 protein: CASSEALAGVGANTGELFF

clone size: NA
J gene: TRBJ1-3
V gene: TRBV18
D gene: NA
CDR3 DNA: TGTGCCAGCTCACCCCCAGGGACTGGAAACACCATATATTTT
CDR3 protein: CASSPPGTGNTIYF

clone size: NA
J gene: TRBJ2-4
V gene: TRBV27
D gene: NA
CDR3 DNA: TGTGCCAGCAGTTTCGGGGGACAGTTCAAAAACATTCAGTACTTC
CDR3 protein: CASSFGGQFKNIQYF

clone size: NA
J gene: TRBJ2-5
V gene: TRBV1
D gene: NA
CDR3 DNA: TGCACCAGCAGAGTAGGACTAGCGGTGGAGACCCAGTACTTC
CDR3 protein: CTSRVGLAVETQYF

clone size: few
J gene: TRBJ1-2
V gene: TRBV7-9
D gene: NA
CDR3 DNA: TGTGCCAGCAGCTTAGATCTACAGCTAACTAACTATGGCTACACCTTC
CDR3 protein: CASSLDLQLTNYGYTF

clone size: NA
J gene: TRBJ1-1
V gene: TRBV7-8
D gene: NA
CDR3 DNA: TGTGCCAGCAGAAGCAACAGGGCCCCCAACACTGAAGCTTTCTTT
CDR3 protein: CASRSNRAPNTEAFF

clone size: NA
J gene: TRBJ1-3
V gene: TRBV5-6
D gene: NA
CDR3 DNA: TGTGCCAGCAGCTACGAACAGGGAATGGCTGGAAACACCATATATTTT
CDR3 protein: CASSYEQGMAGNTIYF

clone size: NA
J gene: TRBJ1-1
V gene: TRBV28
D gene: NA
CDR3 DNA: TGTGCCAGCTCCACACAGGGTCTGAACACTGAAGCTTTCTTT
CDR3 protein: CASSTQGLNTEAFF

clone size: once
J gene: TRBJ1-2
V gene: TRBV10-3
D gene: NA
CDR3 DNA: TGTGCCATCAGTGTCGGAGAACTTAACTATGGCTACACCTTC
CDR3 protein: CAISVGELNYGYTF

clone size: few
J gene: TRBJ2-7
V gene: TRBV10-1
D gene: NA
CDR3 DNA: TGCGCCAGCAGTCACATCGGACCCCTCGGGGGCGAGCAGTACTTC
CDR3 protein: CASSHIGPLGGEQYF

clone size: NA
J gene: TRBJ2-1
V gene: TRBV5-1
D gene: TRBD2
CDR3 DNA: TGCGCCAGCAGCTTGCCTCCCGGGAGGGGGAAATACAATGAGCAGTTCTTC
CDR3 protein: CASSLPPGRGKYNEQFF

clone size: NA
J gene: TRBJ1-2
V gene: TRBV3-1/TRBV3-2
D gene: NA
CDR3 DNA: TGTGCCAGCAGCCAAGACAGTTATGGCTACACCTTC
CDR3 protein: CASSQDSYGYTF

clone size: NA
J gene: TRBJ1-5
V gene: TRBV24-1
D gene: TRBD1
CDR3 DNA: TGTGCCACCAGTGTAAGGGGGCAAAGTCAGCCCCAGCATTTT
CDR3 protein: CATSVRGQSQPQHF

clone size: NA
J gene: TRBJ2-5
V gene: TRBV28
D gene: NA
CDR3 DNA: TGTGCCAGCAGGCAGGGCTCAGAGACCCAGTACTTC
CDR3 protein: CASRQGSETQYF

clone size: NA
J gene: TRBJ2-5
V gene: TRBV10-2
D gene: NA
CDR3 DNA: TGCGCCAGCGCTGTGGTGGGGGGGCCCCCAGAGACCCAGTACTTC
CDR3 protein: CASAVVGGPPETQYF

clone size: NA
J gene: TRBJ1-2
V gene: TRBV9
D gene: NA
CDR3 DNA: TGTGCCAGCAGTCGGAGCCGGAGTGATGGCTACACCTTC
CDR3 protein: CASSRSRSDGYTF

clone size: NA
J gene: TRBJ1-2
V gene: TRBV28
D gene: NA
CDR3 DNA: TGTGCCAGCAGTTTGGGGGGGCAGGGTATTTATGGCTACACCTTC
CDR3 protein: CASSLGGQGIYGYTF